The 20 T cell receptor beta chains listed next were all sequenced from one sample in a study of T cell responses to AZD1222 COVID-19 vaccine. Here immunoSEQ multiplex PCR was the method, and the copy in TCRdb shows in-frame clones only, minus some. The sample carries about 130,000 clones, approximately 95% recorded once. The starting material was peripheral blood, obtained 28 days after the second AZD1222 dose. These receptor sequences come from an adult who received the AZD1222 COVID-19 vaccine.

The chain combines TRBV18 with TRBJ2-3; D not certain. Trimming shortened V by 1 base and J by 2 bases, and 7 bases separated the two germline ends. The CDR3 covers 14 residues. Germline lookup yields CDR1 KGHSH and CDR2 LQKENI. The CDR3 loop is CASSPLGPTDTQYF. In DNA, the CDR3 is TGTGCCAGCTCACCACTTGGACCCACAGATACGCAGTATTTT.

The chain has TRBV7-2 and TRBJ2-3; D is perhaps TRBD2 (5 bases). The CDR3 has 13 amino acids. The V gene lost 5 bases and the J gene lost 5 bases, with 11 bases spanning the gap. Germline lookup yields CDR1 SGHTA and CDR2 FQGNSA. The CDR3 coding sequence is TGTGCCAGCAGCGACTACTTAGAAGATACGCAGTATTTT. Its translation is CASSDYLEDTQYF.

This chain connects TRBV19 to TRBJ1-1; D is unclear. The V gene's germline CDR1 is LNHDA and CDR2 SQIVND (reference sequence). The V end lost 6 bases, the J end lost 4 bases, and 12 bases lay between the germline ends. CDR3 length: 13 amino acids. CDR3 coding DNA: TGTGCCAGTAGCCTAACTAAGTCCACTGAAGCTTTCTTT. Encoded protein: CASSLTKSTEAFF.

The CDR3 region is CASSRTGGNQPQHF. The DNA of the CDR3 is TGTGCCAGCAGCAGGACAGGGGGTAATCAGCCCCAGCATTTT. The chain uses TRBV7-2 and TRBJ1-5, with 10 bases fitting TRBD1. The trim removed 5 bases at V and 4 bases at J, leaving 2 bases unmatched. This CDR3 has 14 residues. CDR1 is SGHTA and CDR2 is FQGNSA in the germline V gene. Filled out from reference TRBV7-2 and TRBJ1-5, the complete variable domain reads GAGVSQSPSNKVTEKGKDVELRCDPISGHTALYWYRQSLGQGLEFLIYFQGNSAPDKSGLPSDRFSAERTGGSVSTLTIQRTQQEDSAVYLCASSRTGGNQPQHFGDGTRLSIL.

In its sample, this clone was seen once. The V call is TRBV7-8, the J call TRBJ2-7; maybe TRBD1 (6 bases). Between the trimmed V and J ends, which lost 1 base and 4 bases, there was a span of 14 bases. The CDR3 sequence is 15 residues long. The germline CDR1 and CDR2 sequences are SGHVS and FQNEAQ. The CDR3 region has the DNA TGTGCCAGCAGCTTAGTCGGACAGCATCTATACGAGCAGTACTTC. Amino acid sequence: CASSLVGQHLYEQYF.

The chain links TRBV4-2 to TRBJ2-1; TRBD2 matches 9 bases. With 1 base clipped from V and 5 bases from J, the junction kept 0 bases outside the gene matches. Germline assignment: CDR1 LGHNA and CDR2 YNFKEQ. The CDR3 sequence is 14 residues long. The CDR3 DNA follows: TGTGCCAGCAGCCAAGGACTAGCGGACAATGAGCAGTTCTTC. This translates into CASSQGLADNEQFF.

The V call is TRBV10-1, the J call TRBJ2-5; TRBD2 matches at 7 bases. From germline, CDR1 is WNHNN and CDR2 SYGVQD (reference sequence). V shed 4 bases and J 2 bases; nucleotides not matched to a gene: 4. This CDR3 region has 14 residues. The DNA for the CDR3 is TGCGCCAGCAGTGGGCTAGCGGTTCAAGAGACCCAGTACTTC. Translation gives CASSGLAVQETQYF.

This chain uses TRBV18 with TRBJ2-2; 8 bases map to TRBD1. CDR1 is KGHSH, CDR2 LQKENI, per germline. This CDR3 has 16 amino acids. The V gene end was trimmed by 6 bases and the J gene end by 2 bases; junction bases not matched to a gene: 8. The CDR3 reads CASSPFGQGNTGELFF. CDR3 in DNA: TGTGCCAGCTCCCCGTTCGGACAGGGAAACACCGGGGAGCTGTTTTTT.

A word on this clone: This same CDR3 is encoded by further DNA sequences in the sample. This chain links TRBV7-9 with TRBJ1-1; no firm D call. V was shortened by 5 bases and J by 1 base, with 8 bases between the two germline ends. This CDR3 comprises 13 residues. CDR1 is SEHNR and CDR2 is FQNEAQ in the germline V gene (reference sequence). In DNA, the CDR3 is TGTGCCAGCAGCCAACAAGGGAACACTGAAGCTTTCTTT. The encoded protein is CASSQQGNTEAFF.

The sample holds one count of this clone. The chain employs TRBV19 and TRBJ1-4; possibly TRBD1 for D (6 bases). CDR1 LNHDA and CDR2 SQIVND come from the germline V gene (reference sequence). The CDR3 contains 16 residues. V lost 3 bases and J lost 4, with 15 bases in between. CDR3 protein: CASSIGGTPDNEKLFF. In DNA form, the CDR3 reads TGTGCCAGTAGTATTGGGGGGACACCGGATAATGAAAAACTGTTTTTT. The entire variable domain, with the rest obtained from reference TRBV19 and TRBJ1-4, is as follows: DGGITQSPKYLFRKEGQNVTLSCEQNLNHDAMYWYRQDPGQGLRLIYYSQIVNDFQKGDIAEGYSVSREKKESFPLTVTSAQKNPTAFYLCASSIGGTPDNEKLFFGSGTQLSVL.

The chain links TRBV18 to TRBJ1-1; 11 bases line up with TRBD1. Germline V lookup: CDR1 KGHSH, CDR2 LQKENI. The CDR3 contains 17 residues. With V trimmed by 2 bases and J by 2 bases, 7 bases remained unmatched. In DNA, the CDR3 is TGTGCCAGCTCACCAGGACAGGGGGCCCGCTCCAACACTGAAGCTTTCTTT. It translates to CASSPGQGARSNTEAFF.

The gene calls are TRBV18 and TRBJ2-3, with TRBD2 matching over 10 bases. V was pared by 2 bases and J by 2 bases, with 4 bases of the junction left unmatched. The CDR3 length is 16 residues. The germline V gene has CDR1 KGHSH and CDR2 LQKENI. CDR3: CASSPSSGGFTDTQYF. CDR3 sequence (DNA): TGTGCCAGCTCACCATCTAGCGGGGGATTCACAGATACGCAGTATTTT.

The chain uses TRBV19 and TRBJ1-1; 10 bases align to TRBD1. J lost 2 bases, V lost 4 bases, and 7 bases had no gene match. CDR1 is LNHDA, CDR2 SQIVND, per germline (reference sequence). This CDR3 is built from 16 residues. This CDR3 reads CASSKDRGYLNTEAFF. For the CDR3, the DNA is TGTGCCAGTAGTAAGGACAGGGGGTACTTAAACACTGAAGCTTTCTTT.

This clone was picked up one time. The chain is built from TRBV11-3 and TRBJ2-3; D is possibly TRBD2 (5 bases). V lost 1 base and J 5 bases, leaving 10 bases between the germline ends. Germline V gene lookup returns CDR1 SGHNT and CDR2 YENEEA. CDR3 length: 14 residues. CDR3 amino acids: CASSLVPRGDTQYF. In DNA, the CDR3 is TGTGCCAGCAGCTTAGTACCTCGGGGAGATACGCAGTATTTT.

V gene TRBV19 combines with J gene TRBJ2-1; D perhaps matches TRBD2 (7 bases). Germline V gene sequence: CDR1 LNHDA, CDR2 SQIVND (reference sequence). Trimming stripped 3 bases from V and 13 bases from J, with 16 bases between. The CDR3 loop spans 13 amino acids. The CDR3 is CASSIIGGRLQFF. The CDR3, as DNA: TGTGCCAGTAGTATCATCGGGGGGCGGCTTCAGTTCTTC.

The J gene is TRBJ1-1, the V gene TRBV18; 7 bases are a match to TRBD1. Germline loops: CDR1 KGHSH, CDR2 LQKENI. CDR3 length: 14 amino acids. Trimming took 2 bases from V and 5 from J; bases not matched to a gene: 5. CDR3 sequence reads: CASSPRTGGTEAFF. Here the CDR3 DNA reads TGTGCCAGCTCACCAAGGACAGGTGGGACTGAAGCTTTCTTT.

The chain is built from TRBV9 and TRBJ1-1; no clear D gene. This CDR3 has 14 amino acids. Trimming cost V 0 bases and J 2 bases, with 8 bases left between them. The V gene's germline CDR1 is SGDLS and CDR2 YYNGEE. The chain's CDR3 is CASSVGFTNTEAFF. Here the CDR3 DNA reads TGTGCCAGCAGCGTAGGGTTCACCAACACTGAAGCTTTCTTT.

This rearrangement joins TRBV5-6 to TRBJ1-1, with 9 bases matching TRBD1. The germline V gene has CDR1 SGHDT and CDR2 YYEEEE. CDR3 length: 15 amino acids. J lost 5 bases, V lost 3 bases, and 8 bases had no gene match. The CDR3 loop is CASSWGTGQRTEAFF. Written as DNA, the CDR3 is TGTGCCAGCAGCTGGGGGACAGGGCAAAGGACTGAAGCTTTCTTT. The full variable domain, rest sourced from reference TRBV5-6 and TRBJ1-1, is DAGVTQSPTHLIKTRGQQVTLRCSPKSGHDTVSWYQQALGQGPQFIFQYYEEEERQRGNFPDRFSGHQFPNYSSELNVNALLLGDSALYLCASSWGTGQRTEAFFGQGTRLTVV.

J is TRBJ2-2 and V is TRBV19; no reliable D call. This CDR3 has 12 residues. Germline V gives CDR1 LNHDA, CDR2 SQIVND (reference sequence). Trimming removed 4 bases at V and 3 bases at J, with 3 bases between. CDR3 residues: CASSTYTGELFF. Here the CDR3 DNA reads TGTGCCAGTAGTACCTACACCGGGGAGCTGTTTTTT.

This clone was detected only once. V and J are TRBV6-1 and TRBJ1-5; D possibly corresponds to TRBD1 (6 bases). Germline V gene sequence: CDR1 MNHNS, CDR2 SASEGT. CDR3 size: 15 residues. With 2 bases removed from V and 4 bases from J, the gap between germline ends came to 12 bases. The CDR3 sequence is CASSESGTGNQPQHF. For the CDR3, the DNA is TGTGCCAGCAGTGAATCAGGTACAGGGAATCAGCCCCAGCATTTT.